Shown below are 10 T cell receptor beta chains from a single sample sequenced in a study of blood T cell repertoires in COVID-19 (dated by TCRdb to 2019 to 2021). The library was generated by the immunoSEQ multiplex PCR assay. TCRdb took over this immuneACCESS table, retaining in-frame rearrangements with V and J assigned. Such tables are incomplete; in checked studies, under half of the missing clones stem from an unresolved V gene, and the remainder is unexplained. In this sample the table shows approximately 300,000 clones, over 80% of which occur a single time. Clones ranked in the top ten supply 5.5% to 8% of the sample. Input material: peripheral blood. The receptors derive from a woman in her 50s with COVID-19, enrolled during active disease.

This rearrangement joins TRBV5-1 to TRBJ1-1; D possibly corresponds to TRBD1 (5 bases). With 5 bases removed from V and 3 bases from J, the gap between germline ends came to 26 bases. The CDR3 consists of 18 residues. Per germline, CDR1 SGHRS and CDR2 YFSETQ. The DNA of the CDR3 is TGCGCCAGCAGTAAGCGAGAGACTCCTACAGGTGGACACACTGAAGCTTTCTTT. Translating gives CASSKRETPTGGHTEAFF.

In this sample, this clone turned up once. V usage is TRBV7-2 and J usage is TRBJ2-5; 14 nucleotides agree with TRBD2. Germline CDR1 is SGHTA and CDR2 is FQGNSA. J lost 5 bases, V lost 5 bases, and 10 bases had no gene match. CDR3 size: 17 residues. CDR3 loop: CASSPGTSGSHRETQYF. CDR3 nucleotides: TGTGCCAGCAGCCCTGGGACTAGCGGGAGTCATCGGGAGACCCAGTACTTC.

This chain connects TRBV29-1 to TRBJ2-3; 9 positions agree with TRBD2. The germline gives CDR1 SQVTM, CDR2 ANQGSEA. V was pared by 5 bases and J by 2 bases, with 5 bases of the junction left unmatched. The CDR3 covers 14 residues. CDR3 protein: CSVWLAGDTDTQYF. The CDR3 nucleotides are TGCAGCGTTTGGTTAGCGGGAGACACAGATACGCAGTATTTT.

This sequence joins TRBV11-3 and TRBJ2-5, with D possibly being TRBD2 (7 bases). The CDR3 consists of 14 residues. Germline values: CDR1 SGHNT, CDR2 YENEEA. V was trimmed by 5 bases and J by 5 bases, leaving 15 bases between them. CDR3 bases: TGTGCCAGCAGCCGAGGCCGGGGGGCGGAGACCCAGTACTTC. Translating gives CASSRGRGAETQYF.

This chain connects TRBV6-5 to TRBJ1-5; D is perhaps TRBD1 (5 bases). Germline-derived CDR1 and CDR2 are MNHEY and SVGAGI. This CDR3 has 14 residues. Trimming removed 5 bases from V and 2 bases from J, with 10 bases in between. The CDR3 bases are TGTGCCAGCAGTCAGGGTGGACGCAATCAGCCCCAGCATTTT. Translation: CASSQGGRNQPQHF.

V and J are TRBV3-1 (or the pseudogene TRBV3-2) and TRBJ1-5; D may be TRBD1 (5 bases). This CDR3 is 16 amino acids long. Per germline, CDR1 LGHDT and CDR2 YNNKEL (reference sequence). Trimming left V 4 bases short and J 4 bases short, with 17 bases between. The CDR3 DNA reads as TGTGCCAGCAGCCCGGACCCTCGGGGGGGAAATCAGCCCCAGCATTTT. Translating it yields CASSPDPRGGNQPQHF.

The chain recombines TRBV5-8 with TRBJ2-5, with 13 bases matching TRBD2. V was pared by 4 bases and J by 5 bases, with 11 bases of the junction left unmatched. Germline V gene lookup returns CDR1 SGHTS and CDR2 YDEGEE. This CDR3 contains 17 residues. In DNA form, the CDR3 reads TGTGCCAGCAGCCCCGGGACTAGCGGGAATCGTGGGGAGACCCAGTACTTC. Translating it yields CASSPGTSGNRGETQYF.

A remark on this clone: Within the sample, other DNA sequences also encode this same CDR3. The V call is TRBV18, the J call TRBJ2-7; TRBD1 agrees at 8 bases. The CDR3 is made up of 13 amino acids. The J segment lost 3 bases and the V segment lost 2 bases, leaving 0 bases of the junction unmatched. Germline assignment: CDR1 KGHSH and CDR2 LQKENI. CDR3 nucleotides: TGTGCCAGCTCACCAACAGGGGGCTACGAGCAGTACTTC. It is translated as CASSPTGGYEQYF.

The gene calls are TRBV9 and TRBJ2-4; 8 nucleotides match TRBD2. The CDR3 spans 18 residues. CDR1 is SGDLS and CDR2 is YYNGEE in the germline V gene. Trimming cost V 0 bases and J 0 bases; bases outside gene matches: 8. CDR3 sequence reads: CASSVEVAGNPAKNIQYF. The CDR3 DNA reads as TGTGCCAGCAGCGTAGAGGTAGCGGGGAACCCAGCCAAAAACATTCAGTACTTC.

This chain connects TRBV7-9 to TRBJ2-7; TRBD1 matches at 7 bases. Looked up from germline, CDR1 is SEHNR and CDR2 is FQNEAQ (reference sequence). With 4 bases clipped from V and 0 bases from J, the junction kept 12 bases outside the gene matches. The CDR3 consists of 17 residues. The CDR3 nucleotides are TGTGCCAGCAGCTCCCCGCGACAGGGTCGCCTCTCCTACGAGCAGTACTTC. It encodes CASSSPRQGRLSYEQYF.